The subject of this entry is one TCR beta chain. The antigen is unknown. Sequenced by immunoSEQ multiplex PCR; TCRdb stores in-frame clones only, minus some. Seen in this sample are just under 35,000 clones; the ten most common clones hold over 1.5%. This sample stems from a study of T cells in women clearing cervical HPV infection. Across the whole study: Cases: HPV16-related CIN3 or worse on histology, a couple of invasive cancers. Cases' blood sampling followed lesion detection by median roughly 160 days (90 to 200).

General study findings and limits: Richness differences could reflect unmeasured T-cell content per sample. CIN3+ cases had significantly higher TCR richness than controls; evenness did not differ.

The sequence came from a woman between 18 and 75 years old with a cervical HPV16 infection that either progressed to CIN3+ or cleared (not recorded which). Sequenced input: blood buffy coat.

CDR3 protein: CASSQEQGARPQHF. CDR3 bases read: TGTGCCAGCAGCCAGGAACAGGGGGCGCGGCCC. This sequence joins TRBV5-8 and TRBJ1-5; 9 bases agree with TRBD1. The read terminates 3 residues ahead of where the CDR3 ends, so the germline J gene completes it. Germline-derived CDR1 and CDR2 are SGHTS and YDEGEE. The CDR3 totals 14 residues. V lost 4 bases, J lost 9 bases, and 8 bases stayed unmatched.